This entry describes one T cell receptor beta chain. As yet, its antigen is unknown. TCRdb re-called the 5' RACE reads through MiXCR, storing one row per CDR3 protein. Seen here are just under 600,000 distinct CDR3 sequences, approximately 12% observed once, and the top ten hold more than 13%. Per germline, CDR1 ENHRY and CDR2 SYGVKD. The trim removed 2 bases at V and 1 base at J, leaving 7 bases unmatched. This CDR3 contains 16 residues. These data come from a study of T cells after yellow fever vaccination. Study details: Those fractions that held only low numbers of cells were prepared using the SMART-Seq v4 Ultra Low Input RNA kit. Findings and caveats of the study: Highly abundant clonotypes carried over from the bulk population could end up in FACS-sorted repertoires as contaminants. The booster saw the reappearance of most primary-vaccination clones (roughly 97% CD4, about 90% CD8).

The receptor was derived from a man aged 25 to 45 who received the YFV17D yellow fever vaccine. Sequencing was performed on PBMCs, taken on the day of the yellow fever booster vaccination. V usage is TRBV10-3 and J usage is TRBJ2-5; 7 bases agree with TRBD2. CDR3 DNA: TGTGCCATCAGTGAGCGCCCTAGCGGAAGCCAAGAGACCCAGTACTTC. This sequence encodes CAISERPSGSQETQYF.